One sample yielded the 32 T cell receptor beta chains listed below, sequenced in a study of Ad26.COV2.S vaccination and SARS-CoV-2 variants. Profiling relied on immunoSEQ multiplex PCR, and the TCRdb table lists in-frame clones only, not all of them. This sample has about 350,000 clones, with about 92% found just once. The sample here was peripheral blood, taken after recovery from COVID-19. The receptor set was obtained from a human donor who had recovered from COVID-19.

J is TRBJ1-2 and V is TRBV27; a weak D match, TRBD1 (5 bases). Deletions cut 2 bases from V and 1 base from J, with 17 bases between. This CDR3 contains 17 residues. Germline V gene data show CDR1 as MNHEY and CDR2 as SMNVEV (reference sequence). The CDR3 loop reads CASSLKSTGGFNYGYTF. CDR3 nucleotide sequence: TGTGCCAGCAGTTTAAAATCTACCGGGGGTTTTAACTATGGCTACACCTTC.

Only one count was recorded for this clone. The J gene is TRBJ1-6, the V gene TRBV3-1 (or the pseudogene TRBV3-2), with D possibly matching TRBD1 (6 bases). Trimming left V 4 bases short and J 3 bases short, with 16 bases between. The CDR3 covers 17 residues. Germline lookup yields CDR1 LGHDT and CDR2 YNNKEL (reference sequence). The DNA for the CDR3 is TGTGCCAGCAGCCGCATACCCGGGACAAACTATAATTCACCCCTCCACTTT. Protein sequence: CASSRIPGTNYNSPLHF.

The V gene is TRBV29-1, the J gene TRBJ2-7; D unresolved. Per the germline V gene, CDR1 is SQVTM and CDR2 is ANQGSEA. The ends were cut back, 4 bases at V and 1 base at J, with 5 bases in the middle. The CDR3 loop spans 11 amino acids. CDR3 loop: CSVGVSYEQYF. The DNA for the CDR3 is TGCAGCGTTGGGGTGTCCTACGAGCAGTACTTC.

The chain uses TRBV4-1 and TRBJ2-5; the match to TRBD1 covers 9 bases. Germline loops: CDR1 MGHRA, CDR2 YSYEKL. The CDR3 is 16 residues long. The junction had 9 bases not matched to a gene; V was cut back by 2 bases and J by 5 bases. The CDR3 here is CASSQLRTGDVETQYF. In nucleotides, the CDR3 is TGCGCCAGCAGCCAATTGCGGACAGGGGATGTCGAGACCCAGTACTTC.

The chain has TRBV15 and TRBJ2-7, with 12 bases aligning to TRBD1. CDR3 length: 15 amino acids. CDR1 is LNHNV, CDR2 YYDKDF, per germline (reference sequence). V trimming: 1 base; J trimming: 7 bases; junction bases outside the gene matches: 5. The CDR3 protein is CATSRGGQGAGEQYF. The CDR3 DNA is TGTGCCACCAGCAGAGGGGGACAGGGGGCAGGGGAGCAGTACTTC.

The chain couples TRBV5-5 to TRBJ2-1; maybe TRBD2 (5 bases). CDR1 and CDR2 (germline): SGHKS, YYEKEE (reference sequence). Trimming pared 4 bases from V and 2 bases from J, leaving 19 bases between. CDR3 length: 17 amino acids. CDR3 sequence (DNA): TGTGCCAGCAGCGCCGACCCGCGGGTCGCGGCCTACAATGAGCAGTTCTTC. It encodes CASSADPRVAAYNEQFF.

This sequence joins TRBV5-5 and TRBJ1-5; 8 bases line up with TRBD1. The germline gives CDR1 SGHKS, CDR2 YYEKEE (reference sequence). The CDR3 loop spans 16 amino acids. V lost 2 bases, J lost 4 bases, and 8 bases stayed unmatched. The CDR3 protein is CASSFRTGQLNQPQHF. In DNA, the CDR3 is TGTGCCAGCAGCTTCCGGACAGGGCAACTTAATCAGCCCCAGCATTTT.

The chain recombines TRBV5-8 with TRBJ2-3, with a weak D call TRBD1 (6 bases). CDR1 is SGHTS, CDR2 YDEGEE, per germline. Trimming removed 2 bases at V and 2 bases at J, with 15 bases between. The CDR3 contains 16 residues. In DNA, the CDR3 is TGTGCCAGCAGCTTCTTTGGGGGCTCACACACAGATACGCAGTATTTT. It translates to CASSFFGGSHTDTQYF.

This chain links TRBV7-8 with TRBJ2-2, with TRBD1 matching over 7 bases. There are 14 residues in the CDR3. Germline CDR1 reads SGHVS; CDR2 reads FQNEAQ. V gave up 4 bases and J gave up 5 bases; unmatched junction bases: 4. This CDR3 is CASSYDRVTGELFF. DNA for the CDR3: TGTGCCAGCAGCTATGACAGGGTGACCGGGGAGCTGTTTTTT.

This chain uses TRBV5-6 with TRBJ2-5, with TRBD1 matching 10 bases. This CDR3 has 15 amino acids. Germline-derived CDR1 and CDR2 are SGHDT and YYEEEE. With V trimmed by 2 bases and J by 5 bases, 6 bases remained unmatched. Here the CDR3 DNA reads TGTGCCAGCAGCTTTGGGACAGGGGATGGCGAGACCCAGTACTTC. As protein: CASSFGTGDGETQYF.

The chain employs TRBV5-1 and TRBJ2-2, with 8 bases matching TRBD2. This CDR3 is 17 amino acids long. The germline V gene encodes CDR1 SGHRS and CDR2 YFSETQ. V shed 6 bases and J 4 bases; nucleotides not matched to a gene: 14. The CDR3 DNA reads as TGCGCCAGCACCCGTCGGGGGGGAGCCTCTACCACCGGGGAGCTGTTTTTT. It is translated as CASTRRGGASTTGELFF.

This chain uses TRBV6-2 or TRBV6-3 with TRBJ1-1, with D unresolved. The germline V gene encodes CDR1 MNHEY and CDR2 SVGEGT. The length of the CDR3 is 15 residues. V dropped 5 bases and J dropped 1 base, with 14 bases sitting between them. The CDR3 region is CASSGEGTWNTEAFF. In DNA, the CDR3 is TGTGCCAGCAGTGGCGAGGGAACTTGGAACACTGAAGCTTTCTTT.

This chain connects TRBV6-6 to TRBJ2-1, with 7 bases aligning to TRBD1. Germline CDR1 is MNHNY and CDR2 is SVGAGI (reference sequence). The J segment lost 2 bases and the V segment lost 5 bases, leaving 15 bases of the junction unmatched. The CDR3 runs 18 residues. CDR3 in DNA: TGTGCCAGCAGTCCCTCCGTGGACAGGAGGTACACCTACAATGAGCAGTTCTTC. Encoded protein: CASSPSVDRRYTYNEQFF.

V and J are TRBV6-5 and TRBJ2-1, with D possibly TRBD2 on 6 matching bases. The CDR3 has 11 residues. The V and J ends lost 2 bases and 10 bases respectively, with 6 bases between them. The germline CDR1 and CDR2 sequences are MNHEY and SVGAGI. The CDR3 nucleotides read TGTGCCAGCAGTTACGGGGGGGAGCAGTTCTTC. The encoded protein is CASSYGGEQFF.

The chain is built from TRBV18 and TRBJ1-1; D possibly corresponds to TRBD1 (6 bases). The CDR3 sequence is 17 residues long. The V gene's germline CDR1 is KGHSH and CDR2 LQKENI. Trimming took off 1 base at V and 3 bases at J, with 18 bases between the two ends. The CDR3 DNA is TGTGCCAGCTCACCACAGAAGTTGACAGGTATTTACACTGAAGCTTTCTTT. Protein product: CASSPQKLTGIYTEAFF.

This chain links TRBV7-6 with TRBJ2-3, with a weak D call TRBD2 (6 bases). The CDR3 is 16 amino acids. V was clipped by 0 bases and J by 0 bases, with 10 bases between them. The V gene's germline CDR1 is SGHVS and CDR2 FNYEAQ. Here the CDR3 DNA reads TGTGCCAGCAGCTTAGCGGGAGGCGGCAGCACAGATACGCAGTATTTT. Encoded protein: CASSLAGGGSTDTQYF.

This clone was seen a few times. The genes are TRBV4-1 and TRBJ1-1, with D maybe TRBD1 (6 bases). V was shortened by 5 bases and J by 1 base, with 14 bases between the two germline ends. Germline V CDR1 and CDR2: MGHRA, YSYEKL. There are 15 residues in the CDR3. The CDR3 bases are TGCGCCAGCAGCGGTGGGGGGGCCAGGAACACTGAAGCTTTCTTT. Translating it yields CASSGGGARNTEAFF.

This clone came up a few times. The CDR3 reads CASARGAGGETQYF. For the CDR3, the DNA is TGTGCCAGCGCCAGAGGGGCAGGAGGTGAGACCCAGTACTTC. The genes are TRBV18 and TRBJ2-5; D is perhaps TRBD1 or TRBD2 (5 bases each). Germline V gene lookup returns CDR1 KGHSH and CDR2 LQKENI. V lost 8 bases, J lost 5 bases, and 18 bases lay in between. This CDR3 has 14 residues.

A remark on this clone: Distinct nucleotide sequences in the sample also encode this CDR3. This chain connects TRBV5-1 to TRBJ2-1; D is uncertain. Trimming removed 0 bases from V and 5 bases from J, with 0 bases in between. Germline CDR1 is SGHRS and CDR2 is YFSETQ. The CDR3 contains 11 residues. The CDR3 loop is CASSLDNEQFF. In nucleotides, the CDR3 is TGCGCCAGCAGCTTGGACAATGAGCAGTTCTTC.

The chain is built from TRBV11-2 and TRBJ2-7; 8 positions match TRBD1. The V and J ends lost 1 base and 5 bases, in that order; junction bases with no gene match: 7. This CDR3 spans 15 amino acids. Germline V lookup: CDR1 SGHAT, CDR2 FQNNGV. CDR3 DNA: TGTGCCAGCAGCTTAGCACCCCGGACAGGGCACGAGCAGTACTTC. Translating gives CASSLAPRTGHEQYF. The full variable domain, rest sourced from reference TRBV11-2 and TRBJ2-7, is EAGVAQSPRYKIIEKRQSVAFWCNPISGHATLYWYQQILGQGPKLLIQFQNNGVVDDSQLPKDRFSAERLKGVDSTLKIQPAKLEDSAVYLCASSLAPRTGHEQYFGPGTRLTVT.

The chain carries TRBV28 and TRBJ1-1; D gene uncertain. In germline, CDR1 is MDHEN, CDR2 SYDVKM. Trimming took 6 bases from V and 5 from J, leaving 19 bases between them. The CDR3 length is 15 residues. The CDR3 sequence is CASRPLGSGVTEAFF. Written as DNA, the CDR3 is TGTGCCAGCAGACCGCTAGGATCCGGTGTGACTGAAGCTTTCTTT.

This CDR3 reads CASSVDGTSGGDTQYF. The DNA of the CDR3 is TGTGCCAGCAGCGTAGACGGGACTAGCGGGGGCGATACGCAGTATTTT. V and J are TRBV9 and TRBJ2-3; 14 nucleotides match TRBD2. Looked up from germline, CDR1 is SGDLS and CDR2 is YYNGEE. V shed 0 bases, J shed 6 bases, and the junction held 3 bases outside the gene matches. There are 16 residues in the CDR3.

This rearrangement joins TRBV5-6 to TRBJ1-2, with D unclear. V was cut by 5 bases and J by 4 bases, with 15 bases left in between. The CDR3 runs to 14 residues. CDR1 SGHDT and CDR2 YYEEEE come from the germline V gene. DNA of the CDR3: TGTGCCAGCAGTCAGACTGCTACGGCCTATGGCTACACCTTC. Amino acids: CASSQTATAYGYTF.

The chain joins TRBV27 to TRBJ2-1, with TRBD2 matching 9 bases. Germline CDR1 and CDR2: MNHEY and SMNVEV (reference sequence). V was clipped by 3 bases and J by 5 bases; unmatched bases: 5. The length of the CDR3 is 15 residues. DNA of the CDR3: TGTGCCAGCAGTTTTTACCCTAGCGGGGACAATGAGCAGTTCTTC. Translated, it gives CASSFYPSGDNEQFF.

The chain has TRBV5-6 and TRBJ1-3; TRBD1 might be the D (6 bases). The V end lost 4 bases, the J end lost 0 bases, and 11 bases lay between the germline ends. There are 15 residues in the CDR3. Per the germline V gene, CDR1 is SGHDT and CDR2 is YYEEEE. The CDR3 region is CASSPGTYSGNTIYF. In DNA form, the CDR3 reads TGTGCCAGCAGCCCCGGGACATACTCTGGAAACACCATATATTTT.

The chain combines TRBV6-5 with TRBJ2-7; D gene ambiguous. The CDR3 is 13 amino acids. Per the germline V gene, CDR1 is MNHEY and CDR2 is SVGAGI. Trimming removed 6 bases from V and 1 base from J, with 10 bases in between. The CDR3 region has the DNA TGTGCCAGCAGCCGTACCATTTCCTACGAGCAGTACTTC. This encodes CASSRTISYEQYF.

A few counts support this clone. The V gene is TRBV18, the J gene TRBJ1-6; D is undetermined. Between the trimmed V and J ends, which lost 3 bases and 10 bases, there was a span of 10 bases. The CDR3 length is 13 residues. Germline V CDR1 and CDR2: KGHSH, LQKENI. CDR3 sequence (DNA): TGTGCCAGCTCACCTTCTTATACCTCACCCCTCCACTTT. Residues: CASSPSYTSPLHF.

The chain is built from TRBV7-8 and TRBJ2-3; D may be TRBD2 (5 bases). Per germline, CDR1 SGHVS and CDR2 FQNEAQ. V dropped 4 bases and J dropped 2 bases, with 13 bases sitting between them. The CDR3 is 15 residues long. The CDR3 DNA is TGTGCCAGCAGCTCAGAGGGCGACTACACAGATACGCAGTATTTT. Its protein product is CASSSEGDYTDTQYF.

The chain recombines TRBV14 with TRBJ2-2, with D hard to call. CDR1 SGHDN and CDR2 FVKESK come from the germline V gene. There are 14 residues in the CDR3. V lost 0 bases to trimming and J lost 3 bases, with 5 bases between them. CDR3 region: CASSQDGHTGELFF. The DNA of the CDR3 is TGTGCCAGCAGCCAAGATGGACACACCGGGGAGCTGTTTTTT.

The chain couples TRBV11-2 to TRBJ2-6; 14 bases are shared with TRBD2. The CDR3 length is 19 residues. CDR1 is SGHAT and CDR2 is FQNNGV in the germline V gene. Unmatched junction bases numbered 6, after V lost 3 bases and J lost 2 bases. CDR3 coding DNA: TGTGCCAGCAGCTTGCGAGGGGGACTAGCGGGGGCTGGGGCCAACGTCCTGACTTTC. Translating gives CASSLRGGLAGAGANVLTF.

The chain is built from TRBV5-1 and TRBJ2-7; TRBD2 agrees at 8 bases. Trimming removed 1 base from V and 0 bases from J; junction bases left unmatched: 6. CDR3 size: 16 residues. From germline, CDR1 is SGHRS and CDR2 YFSETQ. The DNA for the CDR3 is TGCGCCAGCAGCTTGTCCCCGGGGGGGAGCTCCTACGAGCAGTACTTC. Encoded protein: CASSLSPGGSSYEQYF.

V usage is TRBV4-1 and J usage is TRBJ1-6; D not resolved. The CDR3 loop spans 17 amino acids. V was pared by 0 bases and J by 1 base, with 10 bases between. Looked up from germline, CDR1 is MGHRA and CDR2 is YSYEKL. CDR3 region: CASSQDPPPSYNSPLHF. The CDR3 DNA follows: TGCGCCAGCAGCCAAGATCCCCCACCTTCCTATAATTCACCCCTCCACTTT.